Shown below are 20 T cell receptor beta chains from a single sample sequenced in a study of control samples from healthy donors and cancer patients. Assay used: immunoSEQ multiplex PCR; TCRdb lists only in-frame clones, some missing. This table holds around 120,000 clones, over 85% found once. The sequencing sample was made of blood. These TCRs come from a man aged 25 to 40 in good health.

This clone was observed a single time. The chain joins TRBV7-3 to TRBJ1-1; D might be TRBD1 (5 bases). V dropped 3 bases and J dropped 1 base, with 6 bases sitting between them. The CDR3 runs 13 residues. Germline V gene sequence: CDR1 SGHTA, CDR2 FQGTGA. The CDR3 bases are TGTGCCAGCAGCTTTGGGACGAACACTGAAGCTTTCTTT. It yields the protein CASSFGTNTEAFF.

This clone was seen only once. The rearrangement joins TRBV5-4 to TRBJ2-5; perhaps TRBD2 as D (7 bases). Looked up from germline, CDR1 is SGHNT and CDR2 is YYREEE (reference sequence). Trimming took off 0 bases at V and 5 bases at J, with 14 bases between the two ends. This CDR3 is 15 amino acids long. CDR3 nucleotide sequence: TGTGCCAGCAGCTTGGGAGGGGGGGGCGTGGAGACCCAGTACTTC. It is translated as CASSLGGGGVETQYF.

This chain links TRBV5-4 with TRBJ2-5, with D uncertain. Looked up from germline, CDR1 is SGHNT and CDR2 is YYREEE (reference sequence). This CDR3 contains 12 residues. The V end was cut by 0 bases, the J end by 5 bases, with 5 bases between. The CDR3 coding sequence is TGTGCCAGCAGCTTGGCCTGGGAGACCCAGTACTTC. The encoded protein is CASSLAWETQYF.

The chain employs TRBV18 and TRBJ2-5, with 10 bases that match TRBD2. CDR1 KGHSH and CDR2 LQKENI come from the germline V gene. After removal of 1 base from V and 5 bases from J, the junction contained 10 bases not matched to a gene. This CDR3 spans 17 amino acids. Here the CDR3 reads CASSPLLAGATGETQYF. In DNA form, the CDR3 reads TGTGCCAGCTCACCACTCCTAGCGGGGGCAACGGGGGAGACCCAGTACTTC.

CDR3 amino acids: CASSQAGQGNQPQHF. DNA of the CDR3: TGCGCCAGCAGCCAAGCTGGCCAGGGGAATCAGCCCCAGCATTTT. The chain recombines TRBV4-1 with TRBJ1-5; D possibly corresponds to TRBD1 (6 bases). Trimming shortened V by 1 base and J by 4 bases, and 11 bases separated the two germline ends. Per the germline V gene, CDR1 is MGHRA and CDR2 is YSYEKL. The CDR3 contains 15 residues.

The V and J genes are TRBV10-3 and TRBJ2-7, with 8 nucleotides matching TRBD2. The CDR3 runs to 17 residues. Trimming took 3 bases from V and 2 from J; bases not matched to a gene: 12. Germline V CDR1 and CDR2: ENHRY, SYGVKD. This CDR3 reads CAISDPSGGGRPYEQYF. CDR3 nucleotide sequence: TGTGCCATCAGTGACCCATCAGGCGGGGGGCGGCCCTACGAGCAGTACTTC.

The rearrangement joins TRBV29-1 to TRBJ1-1; no clear D gene. The V gene lost 4 bases and the J gene lost 4 bases, with 13 bases spanning the gap. Germline V CDR1 and CDR2: SQVTM, ANQGSEA. This CDR3 has 13 residues. As DNA, the CDR3 is TGCAGCGTTGTGGGGTTACGAACCACTGAAGCTTTCTTT. It is translated as CSVVGLRTTEAFF. The whole variable domain, filled in from reference TRBV29-1 and TRBJ1-1, reads SAVISQKPSRDICQRGTSLTIQCQVDSQVTMMFWYRQQPGQSLTLIATANQGSEATYESGFVIDKFPISRPNLTFSTLTVSNMSPEDSSIYLCSVVGLRTTEAFFGQGTRLTVV.

The chain is built from TRBV12-5 and TRBJ1-2, with D possibly being TRBD1 (5 bases). V lost 1 base, J lost 0 bases, and 9 bases lay in between. CDR1 is LGHNT and CDR2 is FRNRAP in the germline V gene. The CDR3 is 15 residues long. CDR3 amino acids: CASGLARGANYGYTF. The CDR3 DNA reads TGTGCTAGTGGTTTGGCCCGAGGGGCTAACTATGGCTACACCTTC.

The rearrangement uses TRBV11-3 and TRBJ1-1, with D uncertain. There are 13 residues in the CDR3. The V end was cut by 2 bases, the J end by 0 bases, with 4 bases between. Germline V gene data show CDR1 as SGHNT and CDR2 as YENEEA. For the CDR3, the DNA is TGTGCCAGCAGCTTACGGATGAACACTGAAGCTTTCTTT. Its protein is CASSLRMNTEAFF. Variable domain in full (rest from reference TRBV11-3 and TRBJ1-1): EAGVVQSPRYKIIEKKQPVAFWCNPISGHNTLYWYLQNLGQGPELLIRYENEEAVDDSQLPKDRFSAERLKGVDSTLKIQPAELGDSAVYLCASSLRMNTEAFFGQGTRLTVV.

In DNA, the CDR3 is TGTGCCAGCAGCCACGGGGAGGGGTCTTCCTACGAGCAGTACTTC. It translates to CASSHGEGSSYEQYF. The chain couples TRBV5-4 to TRBJ2-7; 7 bases line up with TRBD2. The CDR3 spans 15 residues. The germline V gene encodes CDR1 SGHNT and CDR2 YYREEE (reference sequence). V was pared by 4 bases and J by 1 base, with 8 bases of the junction left unmatched.

DNA of the CDR3: TGTGCCAGTAGTATTTTAGGAGCCCTTAACTATGGCTACACCTTC. Translating gives CASSILGALNYGYTF. V gene TRBV19 combines with J gene TRBJ1-2; D is ambiguous. Germline lookup yields CDR1 LNHDA and CDR2 SQIVND (reference sequence). The CDR3 length is 15 residues. Trimming stripped 3 bases from V and 1 base from J, with 12 bases between.

This clone was seen a few times. The chain employs TRBV9 and TRBJ1-1; D ambiguous. V was pared by 4 bases and J by 4 bases, with 11 bases between. The germline CDR1 and CDR2 sequences are SGDLS and YYNGEE. The CDR3 has 13 residues. The CDR3 nucleotides read TGTGCCAGCAGCCTTTCGCGGGGCACTGAAGCTTTCTTT. Translated, it gives CASSLSRGTEAFF.

V and J are TRBV30 and TRBJ1-6; D call uncertain. Germline V gives CDR1 GTSNPN, CDR2 SVGIG (reference sequence). V was pared by 3 bases and J by 9 bases, with 18 bases between. The CDR3 has 15 amino acids. CDR3 coding DNA: TGTGCCTGGAGAGACGTAGACCTAGAGGCTTCACCCCTCCACTTT. This encodes CAWRDVDLEASPLHF.

The rearrangement uses TRBV5-5 and TRBJ2-3; the match to TRBD1 covers 8 bases. The V segment lost 5 bases and the J segment 14 bases; nucleotides outside the gene matches: 13. Germline V CDR1 and CDR2: SGHKS, YYEKEE (reference sequence). The CDR3 runs to 13 residues. CDR3 DNA sequence: TGTGCCAGCAGAAAACCCGGACAGGGCCCCCCGTATTTT. Encoded protein: CASRKPGQGPPYF.

The chain is built from TRBV5-1 and TRBJ2-6; 7 nucleotides match TRBD2. CDR3 length: 19 amino acids. The V gene end was trimmed by 4 bases and the J gene end by 2 bases; junction bases not matched to a gene: 15. Germline values: CDR1 SGHRS, CDR2 YFSETQ. In DNA form, the CDR3 reads TGCGCCAGCAGCGGAGTGACGGGACGGGGAGGGACTGGGGCCAACGTCCTGACTTTC. The encoded protein is CASSGVTGRGGTGANVLTF.

In its sample, this clone was seen once. The CDR3 is CASSTGTGYYNEQFF. The CDR3 coding sequence is TGTGCCAGTAGTACCGGGACAGGCTACTACAATGAGCAGTTCTTC. The chain combines TRBV19 with TRBJ2-1; 8 bases are shared with TRBD1. The V gene end was trimmed by 4 bases and the J gene end by 3 bases; junction bases not matched to a gene: 5. The CDR3 has 15 amino acids. In germline, CDR1 is LNHDA, CDR2 SQIVND (reference sequence). The whole variable domain, filled in from reference TRBV19 and TRBJ2-1, reads DGGITQSPKYLFRKEGQNVTLSCEQNLNHDAMYWYRQDPGQGLRLIYYSQIVNDFQKGDIAEGYSVSREKKESFPLTVTSAQKNPTAFYLCASSTGTGYYNEQFFGPGTRLTVL.

This clone was found a few times. The genes are TRBV11-2 and TRBJ2-7, with TRBD2 matching 7 bases. After removal of 4 bases from V and 5 bases from J, the junction contained 17 bases not matched to a gene. Germline loops: CDR1 SGHAT, CDR2 FQNNGV. The CDR3 loop spans 17 amino acids. The chain's CDR3 is CASSSRGVGLREDEQYF. The CDR3 coding sequence is TGTGCCAGCAGCTCCCGAGGAGTCGGGCTACGGGAGGACGAGCAGTACTTC. Supplemented by reference TRBV11-2 and TRBJ2-7, the full variable domain reads EAGVAQSPRYKIIEKRQSVAFWCNPISGHATLYWYQQILGQGPKLLIQFQNNGVVDDSQLPKDRFSAERLKGVDSTLKIQPAKLEDSAVYLCASSSRGVGLREDEQYFGPGTRLTVT.

The chain uses TRBV7-2 and TRBJ1-5; D is unresolved. This CDR3 has 14 residues. CDR1 and CDR2 (germline): SGHTA, FQGNSA. V lost 3 bases, J lost 4 bases, and 10 bases lay in between. The CDR3, as DNA: TGTGCCAGCAGCTTGCTGGGCGGGAATCAGCCCCAGCATTTT. Translated, it gives CASSLLGGNQPQHF.

CDR3 sequence (DNA): TGTGCCAGTAGTATAGCGGGGACTAGCGGGGGGGCGTCCTACAATGAGCAGTTCTTC. This sequence encodes CASSIAGTSGGASYNEQFF. The chain has TRBV19 and TRBJ2-1; 16 bases agree with TRBD2. This CDR3 is 19 amino acids long. CDR1 and CDR2 from the germline V gene are LNHDA and SQIVND (reference sequence). The junction had 4 bases not matched to a gene; V was cut back by 1 base and J by 1 base.

V is TRBV7-9 and J is TRBJ2-2; TRBD1 matches at 10 bases. The CDR3 extends over 16 amino acids. V gave up 6 bases and J gave up 6 bases; unmatched junction bases: 10. CDR1 and CDR2 (germline): SEHNR, FQNEAQ (reference sequence). CDR3 residues: CASRVMTGGEAGELFF. The CDR3 DNA follows: TGTGCCAGCAGGGTAATGACAGGGGGCGAAGCCGGGGAGCTGTTTTTT.